The T cell receptor beta chain described here comes from a study of cytomegalovirus exposure and HLA in healthy donors. The CDR3 consists of 14 residues. V lost 2 bases to trimming and J lost 5 bases, with 12 bases between them. Germline values: CDR1 MGHRA, CDR2 YSYEKL. Use of 60 Vbeta and 13 Jbeta primers characterized the PCR. Sequencing used immunoSEQ multiplex PCR; TCRdb keeps in-frame clones, though not all of them. In all, the sample yields around 100,000 clones. Findings of the study overall: A previous analysis found most TCR beta V segments productive roughly 87% or roughly 30% of the time. It was taken for granted in presence/absence analyses that sequencing depth across donors was roughly uniform.

For this clone: Its cognate antigen is unknown.

This clonotype was obtained from a man younger than 45 in good health and CMV-seronegative. Sequencing was carried out using PBMCs. The chain joins TRBV4-1 to TRBJ1-1, with a tentative D call TRBD1 (6 bases). The CDR3 loop is CASSQPDRRTEAFF. Written as DNA, the CDR3 is TGCGCCAGCAGCCAACCTGACAGGCGGACTGAAGCTTTCTTT.